This TCR beta chain is from a study of CXCR3-negative and CXCR3-positive naive CD8 T cells (dated by TCRdb to between 2019 and 2020). Notes on the research overall: About 135 million TRB reads were obtained in total, roughly 1.5 +/- 0.3 million reads per library. Diversity and physicochemical repertoire analyses covered some eleven donors pooled from two independent experiments. Naive subsets from about 5 donors and memory cells from 3 donors were included in the TRBV-TRBJ cluster analysis. The study at large found these results: Because surface CD5, which is linked to self-reactivity in mice, was comparable between the naive subsets, TCR interaction strength was also inferred from TRB CDR3 physicochemical properties. Similar TRBV-TRBJ usage was shown by naive CXCR3-negative and CXCR3-positive cells from the same donor, whereas distinct patterns were shown by memory cells. Compared with CXCR3-negative naive cells, CXCR3-positive naive cells had TRB CDR3s with higher hydrophobicity (lower Kidera factor 4), lower energy, and higher strength and volume indices. Freshly isolated PBMCs were used for most assays because CXCR3 expression went down partially after cryopreservation. Comparably high repertoire diversity was found in both naive subsets, whereas much lower repertoire diversity was found in memory CD8+ T cells.

Remarks on this clonotype: The antigen this receptor binds is unknown.

The sequencer listed for this sample is NextSeq 550. The Human TCR Profiling Kit (MiLaboratory) was used to make UMI-labeled 5' RACE TRB cDNA libraries. The full amount of extracted RNA was used for cDNA synthesis, and the full amount of resulting cDNA was used for PCR amplification. Libraries were prepared in parallel with an identical number of PCR cycles. In the original analysis: With a requirement of at least two reads per UMI, MIGEC and MiXCR extracted about 50,000 +/- 10,000 unique UMI-labeled TRB cDNA molecules per library. Each library averaged around 42,000 +/- 9,900 functional in-frame TRB CDR3 nucleotide clonotypes without stop codons. After downsampling to 5000 UMI-labeled TRB molecules per sample, diversity metrics, including normalized Shannon-Wiener and Chao1, were computed in VDJtools. VDJtools computed clonotype-size-weighted physicochemical properties of the central five CDR3 residues: interaction energy, strength, volume and Kidera factor 4. TCRdb reprocessed the reads and provides one entry for every CDR3 protein sequence; no DNA is given. Clone size and V and J calls follow TCRdb, not the original study. The sample's records list some 150,000 distinct CDR3 sequences. Of the sample, about 0.44% is held by the ten largest clones.

For every CD8+ T cell subset, approximately 300,000 cells were flow-sorted straight into RLT lysis buffer, and each subset was sorted in triplicate. Naive CD8+ T cells were defined stringently as CD45RO-CCR7+CD27+CD95- to exclude memory contaminants. Peripheral blood mononuclear cells were isolated from buffy coats using standard density gradient centrifugation. Naive CXCR3-negative and CXCR3-positive CD8+ T cells were flow-sorted using a FACSAria III. An RNeasy Mini Kit was used to extract total RNA from the sorted cells. The TCR sequence derives from a human donor in good health. Some clones in this sample may be carry-over from other donors' samples. What was sequenced was naive CXCR3+ CD8+ T cells from blood. Explained via the paper, the cell subset or site label denotes: CD45RO-CCR7+CD27+CD95- naive CD8+ T cells expressing CXCR3 (TNR3+).

The CDR3 protein sequence reads: CASRDSGTYPFEQYF. This chain joins TRBV7-9 to TRBJ2-7; TCRdb names TRBD1, which stays unverified in the absence of DNA. Taken from cysteine to phenylalanine, the CDR3 has 15 residues. The protein alone is recorded here. Via the germline V gene (reference sequence), CDR1 is SEHNR and CDR2 FQNEAQ.